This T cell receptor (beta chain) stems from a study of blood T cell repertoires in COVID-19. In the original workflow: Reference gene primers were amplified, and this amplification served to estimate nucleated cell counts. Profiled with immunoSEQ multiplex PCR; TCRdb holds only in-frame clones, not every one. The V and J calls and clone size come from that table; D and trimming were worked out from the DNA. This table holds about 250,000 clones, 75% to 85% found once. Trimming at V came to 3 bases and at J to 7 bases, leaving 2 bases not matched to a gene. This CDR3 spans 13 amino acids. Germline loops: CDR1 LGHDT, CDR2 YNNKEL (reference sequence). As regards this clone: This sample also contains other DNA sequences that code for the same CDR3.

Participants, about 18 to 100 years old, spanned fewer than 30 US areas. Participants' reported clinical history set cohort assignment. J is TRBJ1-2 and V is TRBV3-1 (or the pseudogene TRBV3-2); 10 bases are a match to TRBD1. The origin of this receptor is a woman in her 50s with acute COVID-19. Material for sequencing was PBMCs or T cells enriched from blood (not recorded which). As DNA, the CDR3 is TGTGCCAGCAGCCAGGGACAGGGGAGTGGCTACACCTTC. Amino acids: CASSQGQGSGYTF.